The rows below give T cell receptor beta chains drawn from one sample of a study of T-cell reconstitution after alpha-beta-depleted transplantation in children. TCRdb ran MiXCR on the PCR reads and lists one entry per CDR3 protein. The data show more than 400,000 distinct CDR3 sequences, roughly 11% seen once. Sequenced material: PBMCs, mostly from graft donor cells, taken 180 days after TCRalphabeta/CD19-depleted stem cell transplant. Receptor source: a female patient aged 2 to 10 who had a stem cell transplant for aplastic anemia, so the T cells may come from the graft donor. Both conserved end residues are part of each CDR3. The size field is filled for only some rows; it gives once, few, many or a size class.

TRBV9,few,CASSVGTGDGYTF
TRBV12-3/TRBV12-4,many,CASTGDTGELFF
TRBV20-1,-,CSARAPGELLYGYTF
TRBV9,few,CASSADGTGRYGYTF
TRBV5-5,many,CASSPAGGWGEQYF
TRBV12-3/TRBV12-4,-,CASSTGTSASTDTQYF
TRBV7-2,few,CASSLRGRASDTQYF
TRBV27,few,CASSLNSPGQETQYF
TRBV9,-,CASSVGQGPYEQYF
TRBV29-1,many,CSVGVEGQPQHF
TRBV20-1,-,CSANDPGTSVYNEQFF